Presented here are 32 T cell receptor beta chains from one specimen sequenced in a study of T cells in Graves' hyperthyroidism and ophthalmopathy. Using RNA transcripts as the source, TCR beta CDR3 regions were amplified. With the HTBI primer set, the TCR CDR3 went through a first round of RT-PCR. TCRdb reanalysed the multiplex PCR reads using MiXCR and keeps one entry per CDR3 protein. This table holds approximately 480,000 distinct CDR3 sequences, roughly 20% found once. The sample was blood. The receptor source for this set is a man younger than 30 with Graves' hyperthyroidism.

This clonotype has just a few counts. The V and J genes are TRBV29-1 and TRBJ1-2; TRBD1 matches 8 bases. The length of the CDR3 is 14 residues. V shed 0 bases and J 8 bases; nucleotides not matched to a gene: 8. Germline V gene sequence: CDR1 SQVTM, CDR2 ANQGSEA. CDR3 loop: CSVEENQGARGYTF. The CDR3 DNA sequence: TGCAGCGTTGAAGAAAACCAGGGGGCTAGGGGCTACACCTTC. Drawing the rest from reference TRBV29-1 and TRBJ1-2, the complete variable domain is SAVISQKPSRDICQRGTSLTIQCQVDSQVTMMFWYRQQPGQSLTLIATANQGSEATYESGFVIDKFPISRPNLTFSTLTVSNMSPEDSSIYLCSVEENQGARGYTFGSGTRLTVV.

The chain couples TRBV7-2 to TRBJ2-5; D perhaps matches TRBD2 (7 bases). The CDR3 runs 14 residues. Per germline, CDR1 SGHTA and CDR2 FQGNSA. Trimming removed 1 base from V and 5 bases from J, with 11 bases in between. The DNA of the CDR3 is TGTGCCAGCAGCTTAGTCGGGGGGCGGGAGACCCAGTACTTC. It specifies CASSLVGGRETQYF.

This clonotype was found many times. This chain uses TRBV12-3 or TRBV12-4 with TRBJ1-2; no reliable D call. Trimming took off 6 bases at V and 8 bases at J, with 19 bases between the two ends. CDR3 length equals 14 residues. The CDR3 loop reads CASSTTWAWEGYTF. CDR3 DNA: TGTGCCAGCAGCACTACCTGGGCCTGGGAGGGCTACACCTTC.

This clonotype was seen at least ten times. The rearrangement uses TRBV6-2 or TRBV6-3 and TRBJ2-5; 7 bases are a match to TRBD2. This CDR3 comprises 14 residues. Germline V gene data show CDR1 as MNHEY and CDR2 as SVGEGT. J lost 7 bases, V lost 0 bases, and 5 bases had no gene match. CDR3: CASSYSGGGRTQYF. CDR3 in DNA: TGTGCCAGCAGTTACTCTGGCGGCGGGAGGACCCAGTACTTC.

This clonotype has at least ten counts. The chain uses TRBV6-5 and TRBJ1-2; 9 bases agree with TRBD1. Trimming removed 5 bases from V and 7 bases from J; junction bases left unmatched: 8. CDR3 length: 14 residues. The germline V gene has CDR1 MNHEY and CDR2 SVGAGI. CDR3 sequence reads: CASSPTGGLGGYTF. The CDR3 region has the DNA TGTGCCAGCAGTCCGACAGGGGGATTGGGTGGCTACACCTTC.

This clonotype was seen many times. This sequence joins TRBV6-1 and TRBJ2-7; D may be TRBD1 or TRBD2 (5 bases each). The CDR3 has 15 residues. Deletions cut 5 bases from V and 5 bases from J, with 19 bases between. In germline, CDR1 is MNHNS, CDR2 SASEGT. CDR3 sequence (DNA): TGTGCCAGCAGTCCTCGGGGACCGCTTCCCAACGAGCAGTACTTC. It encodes CASSPRGPLPNEQYF.

The CDR3 nucleotides are TGTGCCACCAGTTCGGTAGCGGGGACCGGGGAGCTGTTTTTT. Amino acid sequence: CATSSVAGTGELFF. J is TRBJ2-2 and V is TRBV24-1; 8 positions agree with TRBD2. CDR1 KGHDR and CDR2 SFDVKD come from the germline V gene. This CDR3 is 14 amino acids long. With V trimmed by 6 bases and J by 5 bases, 4 bases remained unmatched.

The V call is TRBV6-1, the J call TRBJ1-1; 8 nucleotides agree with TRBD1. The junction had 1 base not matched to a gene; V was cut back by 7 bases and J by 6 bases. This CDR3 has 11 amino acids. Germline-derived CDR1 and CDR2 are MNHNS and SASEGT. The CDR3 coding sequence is TGTGCCAGCAAACAGGGGGCTGAAGCTTTCTTT. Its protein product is CASKQGAEAFF.

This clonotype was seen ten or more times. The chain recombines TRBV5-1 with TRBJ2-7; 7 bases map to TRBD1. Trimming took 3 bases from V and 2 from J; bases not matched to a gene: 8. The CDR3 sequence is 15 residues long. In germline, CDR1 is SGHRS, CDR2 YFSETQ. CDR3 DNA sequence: TGCGCCAGCAGCTCGAACCCGGGACAGACCTACGAGCAGTACTTC. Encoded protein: CASSSNPGQTYEQYF.

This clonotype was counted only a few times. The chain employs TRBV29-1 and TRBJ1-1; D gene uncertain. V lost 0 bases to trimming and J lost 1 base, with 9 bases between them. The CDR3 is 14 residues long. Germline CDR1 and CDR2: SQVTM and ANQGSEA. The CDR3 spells CSVEDMGRNTEAFF. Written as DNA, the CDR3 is TGCAGCGTTGAAGATATGGGGAGGAACACTGAAGCTTTCTTT. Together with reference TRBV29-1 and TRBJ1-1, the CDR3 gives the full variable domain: SAVISQKPSRDICQRGTSLTIQCQVDSQVTMMFWYRQQPGQSLTLIATANQGSEATYESGFVIDKFPISRPNLTFSTLTVSNMSPEDSSIYLCSVEDMGRNTEAFFGQGTRLTVV.

The CDR3 sequence: CASLGEYTEAFF. CDR3 DNA sequence: TGTGCCAGTTTGGGAGAATACACTGAAGCTTTCTTT. The gene calls are TRBV6-1 and TRBJ1-1; D gene uncertain. CDR1 is MNHNS, CDR2 SASEGT, per germline. Trimming removed 9 bases at V and 3 bases at J, with 11 bases between. CDR3 length equals 12 residues.

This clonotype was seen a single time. CDR3 residues: CASSFNRGGHGYTF. DNA of the CDR3: TGTGCCAGCAGCTTTAATAGGGGGGGCCATGGCTACACCTTC. The chain is built from TRBV7-8 and TRBJ1-2; a possible D gene is TRBD1 (6 bases). CDR1 and CDR2 from the germline V gene are SGHVS and FQNEAQ. Trimming shortened V by 3 bases and J by 6 bases, and 14 bases separated the two germline ends. The CDR3 extends over 14 amino acids.

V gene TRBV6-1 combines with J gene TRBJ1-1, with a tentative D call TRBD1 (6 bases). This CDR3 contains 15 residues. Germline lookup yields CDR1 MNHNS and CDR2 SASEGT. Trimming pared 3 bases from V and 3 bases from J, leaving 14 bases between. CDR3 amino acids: CASSDGTNSDTEAFF. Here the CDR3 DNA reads TGTGCCAGCAGTGACGGGACAAATTCCGACACTGAAGCTTTCTTT.

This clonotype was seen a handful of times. DNA for the CDR3: TGTGCCAGCAACCTTGCCGGGACAGCAAACATTCAGTACTTC. This gives the protein CASNLAGTANIQYF. The chain is built from TRBV14 and TRBJ2-4, with 7 positions matching TRBD1. The V and J ends lost 7 bases and 6 bases, in that order; junction bases with no gene match: 9. The CDR3 spans 14 residues. Germline CDR1 SGHDN, CDR2 FVKESK.

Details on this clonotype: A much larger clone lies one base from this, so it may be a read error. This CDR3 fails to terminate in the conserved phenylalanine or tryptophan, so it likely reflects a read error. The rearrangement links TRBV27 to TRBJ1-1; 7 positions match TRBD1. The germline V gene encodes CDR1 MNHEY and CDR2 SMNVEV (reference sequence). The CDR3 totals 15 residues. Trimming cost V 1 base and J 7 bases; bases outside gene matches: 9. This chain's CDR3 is CASSLYPPRTGEAFL. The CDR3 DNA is TGTGCCAGCAGTTTATACCCCCCCCGGACAGGTGAAGCTTTCTTG.

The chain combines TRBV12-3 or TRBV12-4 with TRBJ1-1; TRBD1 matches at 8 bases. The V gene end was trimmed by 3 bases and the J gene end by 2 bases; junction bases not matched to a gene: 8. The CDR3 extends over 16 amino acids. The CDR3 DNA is TGTGCCAGCAGTTTCCTTCAGGGGGCCGGAAACACTGAAGCTTTCTTT. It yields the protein CASSFLQGAGNTEAFF.

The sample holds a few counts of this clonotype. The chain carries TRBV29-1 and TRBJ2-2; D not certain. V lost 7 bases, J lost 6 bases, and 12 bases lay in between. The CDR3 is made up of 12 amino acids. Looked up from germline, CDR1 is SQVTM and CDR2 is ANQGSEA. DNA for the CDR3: TGCAGCGCTAGTATTGGGCCCGGGGAGCTGTTTTTT. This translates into CSASIGPGELFF.

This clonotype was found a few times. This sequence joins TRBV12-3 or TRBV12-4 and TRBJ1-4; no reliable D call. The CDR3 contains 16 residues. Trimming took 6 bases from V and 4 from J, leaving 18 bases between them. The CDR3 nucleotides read TGTGCCAGCAGAGAGGACTGGACGGTCGATAATGAAAAACTGTTTTTT. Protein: CASREDWTVDNEKLFF.

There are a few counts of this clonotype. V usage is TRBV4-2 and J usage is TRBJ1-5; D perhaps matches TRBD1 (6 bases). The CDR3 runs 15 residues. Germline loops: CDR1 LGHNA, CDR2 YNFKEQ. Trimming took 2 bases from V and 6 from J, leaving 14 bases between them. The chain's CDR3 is CASSQIQGVRQPQHF. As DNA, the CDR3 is TGTGCCAGCAGCCAAATACAGGGAGTACGTCAGCCCCAGCATTTT.

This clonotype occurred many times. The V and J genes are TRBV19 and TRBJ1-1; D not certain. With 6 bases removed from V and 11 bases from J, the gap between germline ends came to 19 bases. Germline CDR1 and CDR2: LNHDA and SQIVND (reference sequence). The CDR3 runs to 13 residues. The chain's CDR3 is CASSRGLGLGAFF. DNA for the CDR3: TGTGCCAGTAGCCGAGGACTGGGCTTGGGGGCTTTCTTT.

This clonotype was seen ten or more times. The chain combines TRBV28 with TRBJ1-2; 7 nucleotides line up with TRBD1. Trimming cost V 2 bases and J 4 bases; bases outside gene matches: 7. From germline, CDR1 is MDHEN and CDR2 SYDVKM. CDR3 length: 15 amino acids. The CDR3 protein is CASSLMDRDSYGYTF. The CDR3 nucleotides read TGTGCCAGCAGTTTAATGGACCGGGACAGCTATGGCTACACCTTC.

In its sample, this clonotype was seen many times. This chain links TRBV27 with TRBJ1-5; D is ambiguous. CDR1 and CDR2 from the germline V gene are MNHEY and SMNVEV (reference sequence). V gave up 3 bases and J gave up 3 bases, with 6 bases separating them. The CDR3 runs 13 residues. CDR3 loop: CASSLEHNQPQHF. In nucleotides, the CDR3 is TGTGCCAGCAGTTTGGAGCACAATCAGCCCCAGCATTTT.

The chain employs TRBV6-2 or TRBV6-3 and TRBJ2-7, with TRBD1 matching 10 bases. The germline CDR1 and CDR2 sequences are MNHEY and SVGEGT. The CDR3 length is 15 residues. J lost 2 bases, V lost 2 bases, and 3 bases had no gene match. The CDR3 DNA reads TGTGCCAGCAGTTACGGGGACAGGGGCCCCTACGAGCAGTACTTC. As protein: CASSYGDRGPYEQYF.

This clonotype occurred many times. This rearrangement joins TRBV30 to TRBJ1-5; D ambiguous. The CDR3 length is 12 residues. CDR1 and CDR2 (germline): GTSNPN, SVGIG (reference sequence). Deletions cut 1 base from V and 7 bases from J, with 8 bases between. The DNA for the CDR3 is TGTGCCTGGAGTGAGTATGGGCAGCCCCAGCATTTT. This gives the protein CAWSEYGQPQHF. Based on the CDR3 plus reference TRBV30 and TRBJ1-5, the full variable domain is SQTIHQWPATLVQPVGSPLSLECTVEGTSNPNLYWYRQAAGRGLQLLFYSVGIGQISSEVPQNLSASRPQDRQFILSSKKLLLSDSGFYLCAWSEYGQPQHFGDGTRLSIL.

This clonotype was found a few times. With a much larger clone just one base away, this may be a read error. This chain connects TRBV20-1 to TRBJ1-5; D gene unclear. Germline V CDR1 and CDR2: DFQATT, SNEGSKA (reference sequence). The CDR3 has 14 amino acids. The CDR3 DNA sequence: TGCAGTGCCCAGACCGGTGGTGGCAATCAGCCCCAGCAGTTT. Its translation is CSAQTGGGNQPQQF.

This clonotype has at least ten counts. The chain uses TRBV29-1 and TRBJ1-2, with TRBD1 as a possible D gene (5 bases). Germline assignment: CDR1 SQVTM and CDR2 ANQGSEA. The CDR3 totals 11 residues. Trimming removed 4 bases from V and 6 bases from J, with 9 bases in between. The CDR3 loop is CSVAQEHGYTF. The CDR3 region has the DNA TGCAGCGTTGCACAGGAGCATGGCTACACCTTC.

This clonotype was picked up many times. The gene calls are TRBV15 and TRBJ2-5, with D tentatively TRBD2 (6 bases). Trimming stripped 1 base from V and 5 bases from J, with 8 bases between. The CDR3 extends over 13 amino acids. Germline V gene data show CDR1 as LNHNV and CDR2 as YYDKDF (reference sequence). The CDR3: CATSRAGVETQYF. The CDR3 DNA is TGTGCCACCAGCAGAGCGGGGGTGGAGACCCAGTACTTC.

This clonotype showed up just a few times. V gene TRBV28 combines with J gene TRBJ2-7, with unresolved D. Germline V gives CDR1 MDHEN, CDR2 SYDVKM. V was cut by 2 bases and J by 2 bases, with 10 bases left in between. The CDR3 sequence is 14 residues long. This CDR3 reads CASSLPDGTYEQYF. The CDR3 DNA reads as TGTGCCAGCAGTTTACCCGACGGTACCTACGAGCAGTACTTC.

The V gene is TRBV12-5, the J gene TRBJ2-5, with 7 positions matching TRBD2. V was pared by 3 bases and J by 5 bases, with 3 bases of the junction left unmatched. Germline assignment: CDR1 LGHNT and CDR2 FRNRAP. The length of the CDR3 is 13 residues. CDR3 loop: CASGFSGAETQYF. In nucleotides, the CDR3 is TGTGCTAGTGGTTTCAGCGGGGCGGAGACCCAGTACTTC.

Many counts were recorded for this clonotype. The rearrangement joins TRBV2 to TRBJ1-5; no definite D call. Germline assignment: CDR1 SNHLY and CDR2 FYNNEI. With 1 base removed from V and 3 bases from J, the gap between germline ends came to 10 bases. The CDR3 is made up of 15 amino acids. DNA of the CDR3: TGTGCCAGCAGTGAAGGTGACGCGACCAATCAGCCCCAGCATTTT. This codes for CASSEGDATNQPQHF.

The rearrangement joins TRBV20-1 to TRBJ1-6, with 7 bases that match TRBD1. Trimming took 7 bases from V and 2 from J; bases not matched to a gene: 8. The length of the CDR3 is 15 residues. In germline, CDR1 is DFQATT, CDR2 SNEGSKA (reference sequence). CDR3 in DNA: TGCAGTGTTTTCCCCAGGGGGGCCTATAATTCACCCCTCCACTTT. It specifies CSVFPRGAYNSPLHF.

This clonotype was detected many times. CDR3 in amino acids: CSARLTGVDLNQPQHF. DNA for the CDR3: TGCAGTGCTAGGTTGACAGGGGTGGACCTCAATCAGCCCCAGCATTTT. The V gene is TRBV20-1, the J gene TRBJ1-5, with 8 positions matching TRBD1. Losses at the gene ends were 3 bases for V and 3 bases for J; bases not matched to a gene: 10. The CDR3 is made up of 16 amino acids. Germline CDR1 is DFQATT and CDR2 is SNEGSKA (reference sequence).